This TCR beta chain was recorded in a study of cytomegalovirus exposure and HLA in healthy donors. The PCR employed 60 Vbeta primers together with 13 Jbeta primers. The table came from immunoSEQ multiplex PCR; TCRdb's copy has only in-frame clones and leaves some out. The sample shows 160,000 or so clones, about 88% of them seen only once. Germline CDR1 reads SGHTA; CDR2 reads FQGTGA. CDR3 length equals 18 residues. After removal of 1 base from V and 1 base from J, the junction contained 10 bases not matched to a gene. The gene calls are TRBV7-3 and TRBJ1-1; 9 positions agree with TRBD1. The sample comprised PBMCs. This sequence originates from a woman in her late teens or twenties in good health and CMV-seronegative. The CDR3 DNA is TGTGCCAGCAGCTTAAGACCACAGGGGGCACGCTGGAACACTGAAGCTTTCTTT. This encodes CASSLRPQGARWNTEAFF.